This is a list of T cell receptor beta chains from one sample in a study of blood T cell repertoires in COVID-19. Sequencing used immunoSEQ multiplex PCR; TCRdb keeps in-frame clones, though not all of them. This table has 68,000 or so clones, 89% appearing once. Sequences were obtained from peripheral blood. The receptors here all came from a man aged 45-65 years with active COVID-19. CDR3s include the opening cysteine and the closing phenylalanine or tryptophan. The D gene is left open where the match is weak. Rows give clone size only sometimes, using once, few, many, or a class for an expanded clone.

TRBV4-1	15	.	TRBJ1-5	.	CASSLRIQSNQPQHF	TGCGCCAGCAGCCTTCGAATCCAGAGCAATCAGCCCCAGCATTTT
TRBV4-1	17	.	TRBJ2-3	TRBD2	CASSHIPGTSYPDTQYF	TGCGCCAGCAGCCATATCCCCGGGACTAGCTACCCAGATACGCAGTATTTT
TRBV18	15	.	TRBJ1-2	.	CASSPQTALPPNDTF	TGTGCCAGCTCACCTCAGACAGCCCTCCCCCCCAATGACACCTTC
TRBV9	18	.	TRBJ2-2	.	CASSVAPEEGPGGGELFF	TGTGCCAGCAGCGTAGCCCCGGAGGAGGGGCCAGGGGGCGGGGAGCTGTTTTTT
TRBV5-1	14	.	TRBJ2-3	TRBD2	CASSFIAGADTQYF	TGCGCCAGCAGCTTCATAGCGGGGGCAGATACGCAGTATTTT
TRBV18	12	.	TRBJ1-2	TRBD1	CASSPRDRSFTF	TGTGCCAGCTCACCTAGGGACAGGTCCTTCACCTTC
TRBV5-5	15	.	TRBJ2-7	TRBD2	CASSFFAGDTYEQYF	TGTGCCAGCAGCTTTTTTGCGGGGGATACCTACGAGCAGTACTTC
TRBV2	13	few	TRBJ1-2	.	CASSKTGNYGYTF	TGTGCCAGCTCTAAGACGGGAAACTATGGCTACACCTTC
TRBV7-2	15	.	TRBJ2-1	.	CASSLGGQAGNEQFF	TGTGCCAGCAGCTTAGGAGGACAGGCGGGGAATGAGCAGTTCTTC
TRBV7-8	17	.	TRBJ2-2	.	CASSLLTSETNTGELFF	TGTGCCAGCAGCTTATTAACTTCGGAGACGAACACCGGGGAGCTGTTTTTT
TRBV27	14	.	TRBJ1-6	TRBD1	CASSLDRTSSPLHF	TGTGCCAGCAGTTTGGACAGGACGAGTTCACCCCTCCACTTT
TRBV4-1	13	few	TRBJ2-7	TRBD1	CASSPGQGNEQYF	TGCGCCAGCAGTCCCGGACAGGGGAACGAGCAGTACTTC
TRBV10-1	14	.	TRBJ2-7	TRBD2	CASSASLAGVEQYF	TGCGCCAGCAGTGCAAGTCTAGCGGGGGTCGAGCAGTACTTC
TRBV5-1	14	.	TRBJ1-1	.	CASSFQGMNTEAFF	TGCGCCAGCAGCTTTCAGGGAATGAACACTGAAGCTTTCTTT